These T cell receptor beta chains were read from a single sample in a study of blood T cell repertoires in COVID-19. Repertoires were generated with immunoSEQ multiplex PCR, while TCRdb's copy carries only in-frame clones and drops some. The repertoire includes about 78,000 clones, about 88% of them detected once, and 2.5% to 3.5% sits in the top ten. Sequenced: peripheral blood. The receptors here all came from a man between 65 and 85 years old with active or convalescent COVID-19. The CDR3 runs from the conserved cysteine through the conserved F or W. Each record gives: J gene, CDR3 length, D gene, V gene, clone size, CDR3 DNA, CDR3 protein. A D gene is named only where the DNA matches it firmly. Clone size is shown for a subset of rows, as once, few, many or a class of expanded clone.

J gene: TRBJ1-3; CDR3 length: 13; D gene: TRBD1; V gene: TRBV6-5; clone size: .; CDR3 DNA: TGTGCCAGCAGAAGGGGGCCTGGAAACACCATATATTTT; CDR3 protein: CASRRGPGNTIYF
J gene: TRBJ1-4; CDR3 length: 16; D gene: .; V gene: TRBV5-1; clone size: once; CDR3 DNA: TGCGCCAGCAGCTTGGTTTTAGGGGCGCCTAATGAAAAACTGTTTTTT; CDR3 protein: CASSLVLGAPNEKLFF
J gene: TRBJ2-4; CDR3 length: 14; D gene: TRBD1; V gene: TRBV5-1; clone size: .; CDR3 DNA: TGCGCCAGCAGCTTGGGGGACAGTAAAAACATTCAGTACTTC; CDR3 protein: CASSLGDSKNIQYF
J gene: TRBJ2-7; CDR3 length: 19; D gene: TRBD1; V gene: TRBV18; clone size: .; CDR3 DNA: TGTGCCAGCTCACTGTACCATACCGGACAGGGGGCTACCGTCTACGAGCAGTACTTC; CDR3 protein: CASSLYHTGQGATVYEQYF
J gene: TRBJ2-5; CDR3 length: 14; D gene: .; V gene: TRBV7-3; clone size: .; CDR3 DNA: TGTGCCAGCAGCTTACAGGGCGGATGGGAGACCCAGTACTTC; CDR3 protein: CASSLQGGWETQYF
J gene: TRBJ2-7; CDR3 length: 14; D gene: TRBD1; V gene: TRBV2; clone size: .; CDR3 DNA: TGTGCCAGCATCCGACAGGGGTACAATGGCGAGCAGTACTTC; CDR3 protein: CASIRQGYNGEQYF
J gene: TRBJ1-5; CDR3 length: 15; D gene: .; V gene: TRBV27; clone size: .; CDR3 DNA: TGTGCCAGCAGTTTGCCCAGGGTCAGCGAACAGCCCCAGCATTTT; CDR3 protein: CASSLPRVSEQPQHF
J gene: TRBJ1-2; CDR3 length: 16; D gene: TRBD1; V gene: TRBV3-1/TRBV3-2; clone size: .; CDR3 DNA: TGTGCCAGCAGCCGGCCAGGACAGGGAATTAACTATGGCTACACCTTC; CDR3 protein: CASSRPGQGINYGYTF
J gene: TRBJ2-2; CDR3 length: 13; D gene: .; V gene: TRBV11-2; clone size: few; CDR3 DNA: TGTGCCAGCAGCCCTCTAGGGGCCGGGGAGCTGTTTTTT; CDR3 protein: CASSPLGAGELFF
J gene: TRBJ2-5; CDR3 length: 13; D gene: TRBD1; V gene: TRBV7-8; clone size: .; CDR3 DNA: TGTGCCAGCAGCTCCGACAGGGCTGAGACCCAGTACTTC; CDR3 protein: CASSSDRAETQYF
J gene: TRBJ2-3; CDR3 length: 15; D gene: TRBD2; V gene: TRBV10-3; clone size: .; CDR3 DNA: TGTGCCATCGGGGAGGGCGGGGTTAGCACAGATACGCAGTATTTT; CDR3 protein: CAIGEGGVSTDTQYF
J gene: TRBJ1-3; CDR3 length: 21; D gene: .; V gene: TRBV7-8; clone size: .; CDR3 DNA: TGTGCCAGCAGCCCACGTGTCATGGACAGAGGAAATACCCACTCTGGAAACACCATATATTTT; CDR3 protein: CASSPRVMDRGNTHSGNTIYF
J gene: TRBJ1-3; CDR3 length: 18; D gene: TRBD1; V gene: TRBV4-1; clone size: .; CDR3 DNA: TGCGCCAGCAGCCAAGAATGGACAGGGGGAAACTCTGGAAACACCATATATTTT; CDR3 protein: CASSQEWTGGNSGNTIYF
J gene: TRBJ1-2; CDR3 length: 14; D gene: TRBD1; V gene: TRBV10-3; clone size: .; CDR3 DNA: TGTGCCATCAGAGGGGGCAACTCCGATTATGGCTACACCTTC; CDR3 protein: CAIRGGNSDYGYTF
J gene: TRBJ2-5; CDR3 length: 14; D gene: .; V gene: TRBV18; clone size: .; CDR3 DNA: TGTGCCAGCTCACCACAAACAGGGCAAGAGACCCAGTACTTC; CDR3 protein: CASSPQTGQETQYF
J gene: TRBJ2-7; CDR3 length: 14; D gene: TRBD2; V gene: TRBV10-2; clone size: .; CDR3 DNA: TGCGCCAGCAGTGGGGCGGGGGAAAACTACGAGCAGTACTTC; CDR3 protein: CASSGAGENYEQYF
J gene: TRBJ2-7; CDR3 length: 16; D gene: TRBD2; V gene: TRBV4-1; clone size: .; CDR3 DNA: TGCGCCAGCAGCCAAATCGGACTAGCGGGGGACTACGAGCAGTACTTC; CDR3 protein: CASSQIGLAGDYEQYF
J gene: TRBJ2-3; CDR3 length: 13; D gene: TRBD2; V gene: TRBV7-3; clone size: .; CDR3 DNA: TGTGCCAGCAGCCTCTCAGGACTAGCTACGCAGTATTTT; CDR3 protein: CASSLSGLATQYF
J gene: TRBJ1-1; CDR3 length: 16; D gene: .; V gene: TRBV14; clone size: .; CDR3 DNA: TGTGCCAGCAGCCAAGAGGGCCAATCTCAGAACACTGAAGCTTTCTTT; CDR3 protein: CASSQEGQSQNTEAFF
J gene: TRBJ2-1; CDR3 length: 17; D gene: TRBD2; V gene: TRBV11-2; clone size: once; CDR3 DNA: TGTGCCAGCAGCTTAGGCAGCGGGGGTTACTCCTACAATGAGCAGTTCTTC; CDR3 protein: CASSLGSGGYSYNEQFF
J gene: TRBJ1-1; CDR3 length: 15; D gene: TRBD1; V gene: TRBV7-2; clone size: .; CDR3 DNA: TGTGCCAGCAGCTTACGGACAGGGGGGAGGACTGAAGCTTTCTTT; CDR3 protein: CASSLRTGGRTEAFF
J gene: TRBJ2-5; CDR3 length: 14; D gene: TRBD1; V gene: TRBV7-3; clone size: .; CDR3 DNA: TGTGCCAGCAGCTTCCAGGGGGCGGAAGAGACCCAGTACTTC; CDR3 protein: CASSFQGAEETQYF
J gene: TRBJ2-3; CDR3 length: 15; D gene: TRBD2; V gene: TRBV19; clone size: .; CDR3 DNA: TGTGCCAGTAGTATTTCCGGCGGGGGGGTAGATACGCAGTATTTT; CDR3 protein: CASSISGGGVDTQYF
J gene: TRBJ2-5; CDR3 length: 13; D gene: .; V gene: TRBV5-1; clone size: .; CDR3 DNA: TGCGCCAGCAGCTTGGACTCCCAAGAGACCCAGTACTTC; CDR3 protein: CASSLDSQETQYF
J gene: TRBJ1-1; CDR3 length: 13; D gene: TRBD1; V gene: TRBV7-2; clone size: .; CDR3 DNA: TGTGCCAGCAGCTCAGACAGGGGGCGTTGGGCTTTCTTT; CDR3 protein: CASSSDRGRWAFF
J gene: TRBJ2-6; CDR3 length: 18; D gene: .; V gene: TRBV19; clone size: .; CDR3 DNA: TGTGCCAGTAGTACCGCCCGGGCGACTAGCTCTGGGGCCAACGTCCTGACTTTC; CDR3 protein: CASSTARATSSGANVLTF
J gene: TRBJ2-2; CDR3 length: 14; D gene: .; V gene: TRBV6-1; clone size: .; CDR3 DNA: TGTGCCAGCAGTGAAGCTGCCGGAGGCGGGGAGCTGTTTTTT; CDR3 protein: CASSEAAGGGELFF
J gene: TRBJ1-1; CDR3 length: 13; D gene: .; V gene: TRBV11-2; clone size: .; CDR3 DNA: TGTGCCAGCAGCTTAGATCTCGGGACTGAAGCTTTCTTT; CDR3 protein: CASSLDLGTEAFF
J gene: TRBJ1-1; CDR3 length: 13; D gene: .; V gene: TRBV7-9; clone size: .; CDR3 DNA: TGTGCCAGCAGCTTAGAAGGGGGAACTGAAGCTTTCTTT; CDR3 protein: CASSLEGGTEAFF
J gene: TRBJ1-5; CDR3 length: 15; D gene: .; V gene: TRBV7-8; clone size: .; CDR3 DNA: TGTGCCAGCAGCTTAGACCAGGGGCAGAATCAGCCCCAGCATTTT; CDR3 protein: CASSLDQGQNQPQHF
J gene: TRBJ2-7; CDR3 length: 18; D gene: TRBD1; V gene: TRBV5-5; clone size: .; CDR3 DNA: TGTGCCAGCAGCTGGATAAAAGGACAGGGGGTTATCCACTACGAGCAGTACTTC; CDR3 protein: CASSWIKGQGVIHYEQYF
J gene: TRBJ1-2; CDR3 length: 14; D gene: .; V gene: TRBV9; clone size: once; CDR3 DNA: TGTGCCAGCAGCCCAGGCGTGGAGGGCTATGGCTACACCTTC; CDR3 protein: CASSPGVEGYGYTF
J gene: TRBJ2-7; CDR3 length: 15; D gene: TRBD1; V gene: TRBV30; clone size: .; CDR3 DNA: TGTGCCTGGAGGCGCTGGGACAGAGTCTCCTACGAGCAGTACTTC; CDR3 protein: CAWRRWDRVSYEQYF
J gene: TRBJ1-1; CDR3 length: 13; D gene: .; V gene: TRBV27; clone size: .; CDR3 DNA: TGTGCCAGCAGTCTCGGGACATCAAATGAAGCTTTCTTT; CDR3 protein: CASSLGTSNEAFF
J gene: TRBJ1-5; CDR3 length: 15; D gene: .; V gene: TRBV18; clone size: few; CDR3 DNA: TGTGCCAGCTCACCCTCAGGGATAAGTAATCAGCCCCAGCATTTT; CDR3 protein: CASSPSGISNQPQHF
J gene: TRBJ2-3; CDR3 length: 17; D gene: .; V gene: TRBV15; clone size: .; CDR3 DNA: TGTGCCACCAGCAGAGATTCCCGGCTTAGCGGAGGCGATACGCAGTATTTT; CDR3 protein: CATSRDSRLSGGDTQYF
J gene: TRBJ1-6; CDR3 length: 16; D gene: TRBD1; V gene: TRBV3-1/TRBV3-2; clone size: few; CDR3 DNA: TGTGCCAGCAGCCCGGGTTCCGGGACAGGGGAGTCACCCCTCCACTTT; CDR3 protein: CASSPGSGTGESPLHF
J gene: TRBJ2-5; CDR3 length: 16; D gene: .; V gene: TRBV9; clone size: .; CDR3 DNA: TGTGCCAGCAGCGTAGATTGGAGGGGACAGCAAGAGACCCAGTACTTC; CDR3 protein: CASSVDWRGQQETQYF
J gene: TRBJ2-2; CDR3 length: 14; D gene: TRBD2; V gene: TRBV28; clone size: .; CDR3 DNA: TGTGCCAGCAGTTGGGGGGGGAACACCGGGGAGCTGTTTTTT; CDR3 protein: CASSWGGNTGELFF
J gene: TRBJ1-4; CDR3 length: 13; D gene: .; V gene: TRBV2; clone size: .; CDR3 DNA: TGTGCCTCCGGGGCGGGGTTGGGTGAAAAACTGTTTTTT; CDR3 protein: CASGAGLGEKLFF
J gene: TRBJ2-5; CDR3 length: 14; D gene: .; V gene: TRBV7-9; clone size: .; CDR3 DNA: TGTGCCAGCAGCTCCACAGGGATGAGCGAGACCCAGTACTTC; CDR3 protein: CASSSTGMSETQYF
J gene: TRBJ2-4; CDR3 length: 15; D gene: .; V gene: TRBV6-2/TRBV6-3; clone size: .; CDR3 DNA: TGTGCCAGCAGTTTTTCTTTTTTAGCCAAAAACATTCAGTACTTC; CDR3 protein: CASSFSFLAKNIQYF
J gene: TRBJ2-5; CDR3 length: 14; D gene: TRBD2; V gene: TRBV7-2; clone size: .; CDR3 DNA: TGTGCCAGCAGCTTGGGGGGGATGGAAGAGACCCAGTACTTC; CDR3 protein: CASSLGGMEETQYF
J gene: TRBJ2-7; CDR3 length: 10; D gene: .; V gene: TRBV29-1; clone size: .; CDR3 DNA: TGCAGCGCCCACGGGGACGAGCAGTACTTC; CDR3 protein: CSAHGDEQYF
J gene: TRBJ2-1; CDR3 length: 16; D gene: TRBD2; V gene: TRBV9; clone size: .; CDR3 DNA: TGTGCCAGCAGCCCGTCCGGGACTAGCGGCTACAATGAGCAGTTCTTC; CDR3 protein: CASSPSGTSGYNEQFF
J gene: TRBJ1-2; CDR3 length: 16; D gene: .; V gene: TRBV21-1; clone size: .; CDR3 DNA: TGTGCCAGCAGCAAAGTTCAGACAGGGGAAGATGATGGCTACACCTTC; CDR3 protein: CASSKVQTGEDDGYTF
J gene: TRBJ1-6; CDR3 length: 14; D gene: .; V gene: TRBV5-1; clone size: .; CDR3 DNA: TGCGCCAGCAGCTTGGCACAGGGAACCTCACCCCTCCACTTT; CDR3 protein: CASSLAQGTSPLHF
J gene: TRBJ1-4; CDR3 length: 17; D gene: .; V gene: TRBV7-2; clone size: .; CDR3 DNA: TGTGCCAGCAGCCCCACCGGCAGGGGCAGGTTGGAGGAAAAACTGTTTTTT; CDR3 protein: CASSPTGRGRLEEKLFF
J gene: TRBJ2-3; CDR3 length: 15; D gene: TRBD2; V gene: TRBV3-1/TRBV3-2; clone size: .; CDR3 DNA: TGTGCCAGCAGCAACAGCGGGAAAGTTACAGATACGCAGTATTTT; CDR3 protein: CASSNSGKVTDTQYF
J gene: TRBJ1-1; CDR3 length: 12; D gene: .; V gene: TRBV29-1; clone size: .; CDR3 DNA: TGCAGCGGTAACAAGGCGGGAACTGAAGCTTTCTTT; CDR3 protein: CSGNKAGTEAFF
J gene: TRBJ1-6; CDR3 length: 15; D gene: TRBD1; V gene: TRBV19; clone size: .; CDR3 DNA: TGTGCCAGTAGTATAGCCGGGACAGATAATTCACCCCTCCACTTT; CDR3 protein: CASSIAGTDNSPLHF
J gene: TRBJ1-5; CDR3 length: 15; D gene: TRBD1; V gene: TRBV5-8; clone size: .; CDR3 DNA: TGTGCCAGCAGCCGGGGACAGGTCTATGATCAGCCCCAGCATTTT; CDR3 protein: CASSRGQVYDQPQHF
J gene: TRBJ2-5; CDR3 length: 13; D gene: .; V gene: TRBV7-8; clone size: .; CDR3 DNA: TGTGCCAGCAGCCCATACTCGGAAGAGACCCAGTACTTC; CDR3 protein: CASSPYSEETQYF
J gene: TRBJ1-5; CDR3 length: 13; D gene: .; V gene: TRBV28; clone size: .; CDR3 DNA: TGTGCCAGCAGCCTCTATAGCAATCAGCCCCAGCATTTT; CDR3 protein: CASSLYSNQPQHF
J gene: TRBJ2-7; CDR3 length: 16; D gene: TRBD2; V gene: TRBV13; clone size: .; CDR3 DNA: TGTGCCAGCAGCCCGGAGCGGGGGGTGCTCTCCTACGAGCAGTACTTC; CDR3 protein: CASSPERGVLSYEQYF